These T cell receptor beta chains were read from a single sample in a study of cytomegalovirus exposure and HLA in healthy donors. Some clones are missing from TCRdb's copy, which holds only in-frame ones; the method was immunoSEQ multiplex PCR. The sample holds 100,000 to 150,000 clones, just under 80% seen once. Input material: PBMCs. These receptors all come from a woman aged 35 to 49 in good health and CMV-seronegative. Each CDR3 is given with its conserved first and last residue. D genes are given only for firm matches. For some rows the clone size is stated as once, few or many, or as a class when expanded; others skip it.

d_gene: TRBD1; j_gene: TRBJ2-1; abundance: once; v_gene: TRBV9; CDR3aa: CASSPRQGSYNEQFF; CDR3nt: TGTGCCAGCAGCCCGAGACAGGGATCCTACAATGAGCAGTTCTTC
d_gene: TRBD2; j_gene: TRBJ2-7; abundance: once; v_gene: TRBV18; CDR3aa: CASSPQGAGTYEQYF; CDR3nt: TGTGCCAGCTCACCGCAGGGAGCGGGGACCTACGAGCAGTACTTC
d_gene: -; j_gene: TRBJ2-1; abundance: few; v_gene: TRBV28; CDR3aa: CASSLGSGWRDYNEQFF; CDR3nt: TGTGCCAGCAGTTTAGGGAGCGGTTGGAGGGATTACAATGAGCAGTTCTTC
d_gene: TRBD1; j_gene: TRBJ1-1; abundance: -; v_gene: TRBV7-9; CDR3aa: CASSSRDRGPEAFF; CDR3nt: TGTGCCAGCAGCTCTAGGGACAGGGGACCTGAAGCTTTCTTT
d_gene: TRBD1; j_gene: TRBJ1-1; abundance: -; v_gene: TRBV6-5; CDR3aa: CASSRDRVTTEAFF; CDR3nt: TGTGCCAGCAGTCGGGACAGGGTGACCACTGAAGCTTTCTTT
d_gene: TRBD1; j_gene: TRBJ1-4; abundance: -; v_gene: TRBV28; CDR3aa: CASNLQGARATNEKLFF; CDR3nt: TGTGCCAGCAACCTACAGGGGGCAAGAGCAACTAATGAAAAACTGTTTTTT
d_gene: TRBD2; j_gene: TRBJ2-7; abundance: -; v_gene: TRBV7-6; CDR3aa: CASSSLGLAGEQYF; CDR3nt: TGTGCCAGCAGCTCCCTGGGACTAGCGGGAGAGCAGTACTTC
d_gene: -; j_gene: TRBJ2-5; abundance: -; v_gene: TRBV6-1; CDR3aa: CASTWTGSEETQYF; CDR3nt: TGTGCCAGCACCTGGACTGGGAGTGAAGAGACCCAGTACTTC
d_gene: -; j_gene: TRBJ1-2; abundance: -; v_gene: TRBV6-5; CDR3aa: CASSPAGENGYTF; CDR3nt: TGTGCCAGCAGCCCCGCCGGGGAAAATGGCTACACCTTC
d_gene: -; j_gene: TRBJ2-3; abundance: -; v_gene: TRBV19; CDR3aa: CASSPYGGPDTQYF; CDR3nt: TGTGCCAGTAGTCCCTACGGGGGGCCAGATACGCAGTATTTT
d_gene: -; j_gene: TRBJ2-7; abundance: -; v_gene: TRBV14; CDR3aa: CASSQDRSYEQYF; CDR3nt: TGTGCCAGCAGCCAAGACAGGTCTTACGAGCAGTACTTC
d_gene: TRBD1; j_gene: TRBJ1-1; abundance: -; v_gene: TRBV4-2; CDR3aa: CASRMSPGGSGEAFF; CDR3nt: TGTGCCAGCAGAATGTCGCCAGGGGGCAGCGGTGAAGCTTTCTTT
d_gene: TRBD1; j_gene: TRBJ1-6; abundance: -; v_gene: TRBV28; CDR3aa: CASRTGWNSPLHF; CDR3nt: TGTGCCAGCCGGACAGGGTGGAATTCACCCCTCCACTTT
d_gene: -; j_gene: TRBJ1-6; abundance: -; v_gene: TRBV9; CDR3aa: CASSDVRGGFNSPLHF; CDR3nt: TGTGCCAGCAGTGACGTTAGGGGCGGCTTTAATTCACCCCTCCACTTT
d_gene: TRBD2; j_gene: TRBJ2-5; abundance: few; v_gene: TRBV12-5; CDR3aa: CASGPGTSGTSGETQYF; CDR3nt: TGTGCTAGTGGCCCGGGGACTAGCGGGACCTCCGGGGAGACCCAGTACTTC
d_gene: TRBD2; j_gene: TRBJ2-2; abundance: -; v_gene: TRBV4-1; CDR3aa: CASSPFGTSGIPGRELFF; CDR3nt: TGCGCCAGCAGCCCGTTCGGGACTAGCGGGATTCCAGGCCGGGAGCTGTTTTTT
d_gene: TRBD2; j_gene: TRBJ2-1; abundance: -; v_gene: TRBV27; CDR3aa: CASSLGGLAGDEQFF; CDR3nt: TGTGCCAGCAGTTTAGGGGGACTAGCGGGCGATGAGCAGTTCTTC
d_gene: -; j_gene: TRBJ2-4; abundance: few; v_gene: TRBV27; CDR3aa: CASSRGDFNSQYF; CDR3nt: TGTGCCAGCAGTCGTGGGGACTTTAACAGTCAGTACTTC
d_gene: -; j_gene: TRBJ1-3; abundance: -; v_gene: TRBV5-4; CDR3aa: CASYPYGSSGDTIYF; CDR3nt: TGTGCCAGTTATCCCTACGGGAGCTCTGGAGACACCATATATTTT
d_gene: TRBD1; j_gene: TRBJ1-2; abundance: -; v_gene: TRBV9; CDR3aa: CASSDRQGDVSLTYGYTF; CDR3nt: TGTGCCAGTAGCGATCGACAGGGGGACGTATCCCTGACCTATGGCTACACCTTC
d_gene: -; j_gene: TRBJ1-4; abundance: few; v_gene: TRBV2; CDR3aa: CASSEVGATNEKLFF; CDR3nt: TGTGCCAGCAGTGAAGTTGGAGCAACTAATGAAAAACTGTTTTTT
d_gene: -; j_gene: TRBJ2-7; abundance: -; v_gene: TRBV7-6; CDR3aa: CASSIQTGHGSSYEQYF; CDR3nt: TGTGCCAGCAGCATTCAGACAGGACATGGTAGCTCCTACGAGCAGTACTTC
d_gene: TRBD2; j_gene: TRBJ2-7; abundance: -; v_gene: TRBV7-8; CDR3aa: CASSLAGTSGAEQYF; CDR3nt: TGTGCCAGCAGCTTGGCCGGGACTAGCGGCGCCGAGCAGTACTTC
d_gene: -; j_gene: TRBJ1-1; abundance: -; v_gene: TRBV10-3; CDR3aa: CAISDRMNTEAFF; CDR3nt: TGTGCCATCAGTGACAGGATGAACACTGAAGCTTTCTTT
d_gene: TRBD2; j_gene: TRBJ2-1; abundance: -; v_gene: TRBV2; CDR3aa: CASSGGSSGGSYNEQFF; CDR3nt: TGTGCCAGCAGTGGAGGCTCGAGCGGGGGGTCCTACAATGAGCAGTTCTTC
d_gene: -; j_gene: TRBJ1-1; abundance: -; v_gene: TRBV9; CDR3aa: CASSRGGNTEAFF; CDR3nt: TGTGCCAGCAGCAGGGGGGGGAACACTGAAGCTTTCTTT
d_gene: -; j_gene: TRBJ1-4; abundance: -; v_gene: TRBV14; CDR3aa: CASSLPGGEKLFF; CDR3nt: TGTGCCAGCAGCCTTCCGGGGGGTGAAAAACTGTTTTTT
d_gene: -; j_gene: TRBJ1-1; abundance: -; v_gene: TRBV2; CDR3aa: CASGRGGAHLNTEAFF; CDR3nt: TGTGCCAGCGGGAGGGGAGGGGCTCACTTGAACACTGAAGCTTTCTTT
d_gene: TRBD1; j_gene: TRBJ1-2; abundance: -; v_gene: TRBV30; CDR3aa: CAWTSPGQGTYGYTF; CDR3nt: TGTGCCTGGACAAGCCCGGGACAGGGGACCTATGGCTACACCTTC
d_gene: -; j_gene: TRBJ1-3; abundance: -; v_gene: TRBV30; CDR3aa: CAWSGGTRNTIYF; CDR3nt: TGTGCCTGGAGTGGAGGCACCAGAAACACCATATATTTT
d_gene: TRBD2; j_gene: TRBJ2-3; abundance: -; v_gene: TRBV15; CDR3aa: CATIAGGPHRTQYF; CDR3nt: TGTGCCACCATCGCGGGGGGGCCCCATCGTACGCAGTATTTT
d_gene: TRBD2; j_gene: TRBJ2-5; abundance: -; v_gene: TRBV4-1; CDR3aa: CASSLAGGSETQYF; CDR3nt: TGCGCCAGCAGCTTAGCGGGAGGTAGTGAGACCCAGTACTTC
d_gene: TRBD2; j_gene: TRBJ2-7; abundance: -; v_gene: TRBV5-1; CDR3aa: CASSSGLGGNHEQYF; CDR3nt: TGCGCCAGCAGCTCGGGACTAGGAGGAAACCACGAGCAGTACTTC
d_gene: -; j_gene: TRBJ2-5; abundance: -; v_gene: TRBV27; CDR3aa: CASSLSRQETQYF; CDR3nt: TGTGCCAGCAGTTTATCGCGACAAGAGACCCAGTACTTC
d_gene: TRBD1; j_gene: TRBJ2-2; abundance: -; v_gene: TRBV29-1; CDR3aa: CSVEVRTGATGELFF; CDR3nt: TGCAGCGTTGAAGTTAGGACAGGGGCCACCGGGGAGCTGTTTTTT
d_gene: -; j_gene: TRBJ2-2; abundance: -; v_gene: TRBV9; CDR3aa: CASSVVGQNTGELFF; CDR3nt: TGTGCCAGCAGCGTAGTGGGACAGAACACCGGGGAGCTGTTTTTT
d_gene: -; j_gene: TRBJ2-3; abundance: few; v_gene: TRBV5-1; CDR3aa: CASSLVAGVGTDTQYF; CDR3nt: TGCGCCAGCAGCTTGGTCGCAGGGGTAGGCACAGATACGCAGTATTTT
d_gene: TRBD1; j_gene: TRBJ1-2; abundance: -; v_gene: TRBV11-2; CDR3aa: CATTRGRMGLGYGYTF; CDR3nt: TGTGCCACCACAAGGGGGCGGATGGGATTGGGCTATGGCTACACCTTC
d_gene: -; j_gene: TRBJ2-1; abundance: few; v_gene: TRBV14; CDR3aa: CASSPSGGSGNEQFF; CDR3nt: TGTGCCAGCAGCCCCTCCGGGGGTTCGGGCAATGAGCAGTTCTTC
d_gene: TRBD2; j_gene: TRBJ2-2; abundance: -; v_gene: TRBV19; CDR3aa: CASIKPGTSSGELFF; CDR3nt: TGTGCCAGTATAAAACCCGGGACTAGCAGCGGGGAGCTGTTTTTT
d_gene: TRBD1; j_gene: TRBJ1-1; abundance: -; v_gene: TRBV6-1; CDR3aa: CASPPTGGLEAFF; CDR3nt: TGTGCCAGCCCCCCGACAGGGGGCTTGGAAGCTTTCTTT
d_gene: TRBD1; j_gene: TRBJ2-1; abundance: few; v_gene: TRBV27; CDR3aa: CASRPGQGAYNEQFF; CDR3nt: TGTGCCAGCAGACCCGGACAGGGGGCGTACAATGAGCAGTTCTTC
d_gene: TRBD2; j_gene: TRBJ2-1; abundance: few; v_gene: TRBV7-8; CDR3aa: CASSSLATQRGEQFF; CDR3nt: TGTGCCAGCAGCTCACTAGCGACTCAGCGGGGTGAGCAGTTCTTC
d_gene: -; j_gene: TRBJ1-2; abundance: -; v_gene: TRBV7-9; CDR3aa: CASSLDSYGYTF; CDR3nt: TGTGCCAGCAGCTTGGACAGTTATGGCTACACCTTC
d_gene: -; j_gene: TRBJ2-7; abundance: -; v_gene: TRBV11-2; CDR3aa: CASSLASGVGGREQYF; CDR3nt: TGTGCCAGCAGCTTAGCATCAGGGGTAGGAGGACGCGAGCAGTACTTC
d_gene: TRBD1; j_gene: TRBJ1-5; abundance: once; v_gene: TRBV6-1; CDR3aa: CASSEVGGTGNQPQHF; CDR3nt: TGTGCCAGCAGTGAAGTAGGAGGGACAGGAAATCAGCCCCAGCATTTT
d_gene: TRBD2; j_gene: TRBJ2-1; abundance: -; v_gene: TRBV7-2; CDR3aa: CASSSSGSFGGEQFF; CDR3nt: TGTGCCAGCAGCTCTAGCGGGAGTTTCGGTGGTGAGCAGTTCTTC
d_gene: TRBD1; j_gene: TRBJ1-5; abundance: -; v_gene: TRBV5-1; CDR3aa: CASSLAGGHQPQHF; CDR3nt: TGCGCCAGCAGCTTGGCAGGGGGCCATCAGCCCCAGCATTTT
d_gene: -; j_gene: TRBJ2-7; abundance: -; v_gene: TRBV7-9; CDR3aa: CASSLEGGVFYEQYF; CDR3nt: TGTGCCAGCAGCTTAGAAGGGGGGGTTTTCTACGAGCAGTACTTC
d_gene: TRBD1; j_gene: TRBJ1-6; abundance: -; v_gene: TRBV5-1; CDR3aa: CASSSQTGGSPLHF; CDR3nt: TGCGCCAGCAGCTCCCAGACAGGGGGCTCACCCCTCCACTTT
d_gene: TRBD1; j_gene: TRBJ2-5; abundance: few; v_gene: TRBV7-2; CDR3aa: CASSPGGSWKETQYF; CDR3nt: TGTGCCAGCAGCCCAGGGGGTTCTTGGAAAGAGACCCAGTACTTC
d_gene: -; j_gene: TRBJ2-2; abundance: few; v_gene: TRBV27; CDR3aa: CASSPTLAGELFF; CDR3nt: TGTGCCAGCAGCCCCACACTAGCCGGGGAGCTGTTTTTT
d_gene: -; j_gene: TRBJ2-6; abundance: -; v_gene: TRBV6-1; CDR3aa: CASSEAKGSGANVLTF; CDR3nt: TGTGCCAGCAGTGAAGCGAAGGGGTCTGGGGCCAACGTCCTGACTTTC
d_gene: TRBD2; j_gene: TRBJ2-1; abundance: -; v_gene: TRBV10-3; CDR3aa: CAISGSGRSHEQFF; CDR3nt: TGTGCCATCAGTGGTAGCGGGAGGTCGCATGAGCAGTTCTTC
d_gene: TRBD2; j_gene: TRBJ2-2; abundance: -; v_gene: TRBV7-3; CDR3aa: CASSPRGGSQGGELFF; CDR3nt: TGTGCCAGCAGCCCAAGGGGCGGGAGTCAGGGCGGGGAGCTGTTTTTT
d_gene: TRBD2; j_gene: TRBJ2-1; abundance: few; v_gene: TRBV27; CDR3aa: CASRSMALAGGWSSYNEQFF; CDR3nt: TGTGCCAGCAGATCTATGGCGCTAGCGGGGGGCTGGAGCTCCTACAATGAGCAGTTCTTC
d_gene: TRBD1; j_gene: TRBJ1-2; abundance: -; v_gene: TRBV19; CDR3aa: CASSPLGQGENYGYTF; CDR3nt: TGTGCCAGTAGTCCCTTAGGACAGGGGGAAAACTATGGCTACACCTTC